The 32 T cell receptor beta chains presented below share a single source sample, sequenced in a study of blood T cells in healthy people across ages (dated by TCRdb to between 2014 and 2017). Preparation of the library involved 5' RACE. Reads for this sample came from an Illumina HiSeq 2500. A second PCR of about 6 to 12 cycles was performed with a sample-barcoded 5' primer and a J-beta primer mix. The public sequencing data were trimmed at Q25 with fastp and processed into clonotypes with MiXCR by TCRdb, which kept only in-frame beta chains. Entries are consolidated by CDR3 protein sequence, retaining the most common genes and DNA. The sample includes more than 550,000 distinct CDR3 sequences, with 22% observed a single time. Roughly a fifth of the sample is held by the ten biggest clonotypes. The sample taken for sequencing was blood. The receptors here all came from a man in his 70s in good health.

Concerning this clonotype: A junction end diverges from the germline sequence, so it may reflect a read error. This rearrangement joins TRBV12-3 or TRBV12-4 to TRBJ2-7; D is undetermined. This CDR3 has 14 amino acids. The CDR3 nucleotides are TGTGCCAGCAGTTTTAGGCCCTCATCCTACGAGCAGCACTTC. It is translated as CASSFRPSSYEQHF.

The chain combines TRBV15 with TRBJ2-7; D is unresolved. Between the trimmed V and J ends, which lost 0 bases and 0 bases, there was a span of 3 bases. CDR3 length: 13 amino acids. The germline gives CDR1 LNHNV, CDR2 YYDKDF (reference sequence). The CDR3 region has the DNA TGTGCCACCAGCAGAGATCGCTCCTACGAGCAGTACTTC. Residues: CATSRDRSYEQYF. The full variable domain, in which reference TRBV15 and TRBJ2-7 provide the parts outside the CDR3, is DAMVIQNPRYQVTQFGKPVTLSCSQTLNHNVMYWYQQKSSQAPKLLFHYYDKDFNNEADTPDNFQSRRPNTSFCFLDIRSPGLGDTAMYLCATSRDRSYEQYFGPGTRLTVT.

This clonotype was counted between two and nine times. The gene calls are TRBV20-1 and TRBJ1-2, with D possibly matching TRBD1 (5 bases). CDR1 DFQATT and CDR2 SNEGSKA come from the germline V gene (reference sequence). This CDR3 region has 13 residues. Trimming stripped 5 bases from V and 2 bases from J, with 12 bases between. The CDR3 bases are TGCAGTGCTGGGGGGGAGGGAAACTATGGCTACACCTTC. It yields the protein CSAGGEGNYGYTF.

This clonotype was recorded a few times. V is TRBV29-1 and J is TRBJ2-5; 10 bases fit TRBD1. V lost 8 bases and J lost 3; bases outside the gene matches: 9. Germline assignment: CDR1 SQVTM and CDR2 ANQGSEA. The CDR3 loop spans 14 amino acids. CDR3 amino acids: CSSTPGQGKETQYF. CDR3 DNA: TGCAGCTCTACTCCGGGACAGGGGAAAGAGACCCAGTACTTC.

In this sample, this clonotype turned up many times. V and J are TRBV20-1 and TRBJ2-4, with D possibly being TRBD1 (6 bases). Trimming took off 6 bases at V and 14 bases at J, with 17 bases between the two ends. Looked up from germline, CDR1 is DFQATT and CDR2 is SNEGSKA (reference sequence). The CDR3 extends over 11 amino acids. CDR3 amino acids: CSASGTFQEYF. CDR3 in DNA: TGCAGTGCATCCGGGACATTTCAGGAGTACTTC.

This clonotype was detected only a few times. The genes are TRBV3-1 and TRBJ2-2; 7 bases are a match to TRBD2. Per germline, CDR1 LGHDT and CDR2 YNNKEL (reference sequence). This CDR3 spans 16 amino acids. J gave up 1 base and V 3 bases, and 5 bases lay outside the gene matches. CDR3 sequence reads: CASSQGPGGNTGELFF. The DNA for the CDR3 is TGTGCCAGCAGCCAGGGTCCGGGGGGGAACACCGGGGAGCTGTTTTTT.

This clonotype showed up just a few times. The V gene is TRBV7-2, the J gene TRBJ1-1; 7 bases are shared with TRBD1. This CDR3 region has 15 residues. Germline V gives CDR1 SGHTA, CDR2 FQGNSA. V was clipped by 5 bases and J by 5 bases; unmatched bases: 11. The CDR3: CASSIRVQGETEAFF. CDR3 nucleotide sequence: TGTGCCAGCAGCATTAGAGTGCAGGGGGAAACTGAAGCTTTCTTT.

The CDR3 bases are TGCGCCAGCAGTGAGCTAAGGGCTGGTGGTGAAAAACTGTTTTTT. Its translation is CASSELRAGGEKLFF. This sequence joins TRBV10-2 and TRBJ1-4; D remains ambiguous. Trimming stripped 2 bases from V and 7 bases from J, with 14 bases between. This CDR3 is 15 amino acids long. Per germline, CDR1 WSHSY and CDR2 SAAADI.

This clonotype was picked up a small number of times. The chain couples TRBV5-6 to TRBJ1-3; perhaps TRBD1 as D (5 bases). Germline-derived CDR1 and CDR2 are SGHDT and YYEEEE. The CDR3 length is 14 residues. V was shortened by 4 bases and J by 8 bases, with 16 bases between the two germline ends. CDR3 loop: CASSPDRAGYTIYF. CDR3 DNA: TGTGCCAGCAGCCCAGACAGAGCCGGGTACACCATATATTTT.

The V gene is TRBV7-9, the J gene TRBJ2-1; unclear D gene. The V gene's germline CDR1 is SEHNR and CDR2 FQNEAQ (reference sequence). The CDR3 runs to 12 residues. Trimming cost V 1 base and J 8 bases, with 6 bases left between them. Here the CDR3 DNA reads TGTGCCAGCAGCTTAGACCGATATGAGCAGTTCTTC. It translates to CASSLDRYEQFF.

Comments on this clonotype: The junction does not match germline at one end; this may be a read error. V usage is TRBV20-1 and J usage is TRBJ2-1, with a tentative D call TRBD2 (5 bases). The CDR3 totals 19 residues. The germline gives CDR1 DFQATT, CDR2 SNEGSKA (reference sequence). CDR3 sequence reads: CSAFSSLYAGAVSYNERFF. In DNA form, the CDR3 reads TGCAGTGCTTTTTCCTCCCTCTATGCGGGCGCTGTTTCCTACAATGAGCGGTTCTTC.

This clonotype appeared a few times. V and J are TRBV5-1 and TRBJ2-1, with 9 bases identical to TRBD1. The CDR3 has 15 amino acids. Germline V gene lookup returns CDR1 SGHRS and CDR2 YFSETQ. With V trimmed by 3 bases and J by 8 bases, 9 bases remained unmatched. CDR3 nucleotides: TGCGCCAGCAGCTACCGGGACAGGGAAAAGGATGAGCAGTTCTTC. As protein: CASSYRDREKDEQFF.

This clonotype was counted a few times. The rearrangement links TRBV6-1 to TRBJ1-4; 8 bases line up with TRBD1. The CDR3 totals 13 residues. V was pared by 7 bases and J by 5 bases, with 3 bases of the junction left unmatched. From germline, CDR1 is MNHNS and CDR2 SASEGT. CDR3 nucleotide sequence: TGTGCCAGCAAGAGGGACAGGAATGAAAAACTGTTTTTT. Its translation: CASKRDRNEKLFF.

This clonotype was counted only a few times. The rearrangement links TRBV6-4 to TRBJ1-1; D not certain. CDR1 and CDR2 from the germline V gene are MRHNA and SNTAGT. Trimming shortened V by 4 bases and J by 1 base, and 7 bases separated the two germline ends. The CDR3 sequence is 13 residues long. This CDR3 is CASSVQWNTEAFF. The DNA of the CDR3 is TGTGCCAGCAGTGTACAGTGGAACACTGAAGCTTTCTTT.

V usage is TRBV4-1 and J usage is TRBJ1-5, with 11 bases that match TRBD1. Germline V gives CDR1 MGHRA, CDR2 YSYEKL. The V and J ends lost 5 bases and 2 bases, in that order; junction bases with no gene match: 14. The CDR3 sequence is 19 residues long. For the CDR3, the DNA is TGCGCCAGCAGCGCCCCCGGGACAGGGGGTTCGGGTGGCAATCAGCCCCAGCATTTT. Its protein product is CASSAPGTGGSGGNQPQHF.

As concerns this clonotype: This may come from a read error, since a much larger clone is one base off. CDR3 residues: CASRAGDQPQHF. The CDR3 nucleotides are TGTGCCAGCAGGGCAGGGGATCAGCCCCAGCATTTT. The chain combines TRBV6-2 or TRBV6-3 with TRBJ1-5; perhaps TRBD1 as D (6 bases). V lost 6 bases, J lost 5 bases, and 8 bases lay in between. Germline loops: CDR1 MNHEY, CDR2 SVGEGT. This CDR3 region has 12 residues.

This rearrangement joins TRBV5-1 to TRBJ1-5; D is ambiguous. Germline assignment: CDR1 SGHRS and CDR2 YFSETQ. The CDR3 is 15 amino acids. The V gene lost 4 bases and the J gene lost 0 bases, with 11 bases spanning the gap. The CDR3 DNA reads TGCGCCAGCAGCGTTGACACTTATAGCAATCAGCCCCAGCATTTT. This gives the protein CASSVDTYSNQPQHF.

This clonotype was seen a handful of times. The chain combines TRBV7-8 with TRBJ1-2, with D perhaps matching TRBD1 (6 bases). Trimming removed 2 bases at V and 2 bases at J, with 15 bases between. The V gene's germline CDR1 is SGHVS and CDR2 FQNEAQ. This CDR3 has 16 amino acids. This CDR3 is CASSLRGRTANYGYTF. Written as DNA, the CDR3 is TGTGCCAGCAGCTTAAGGGGCAGGACAGCCAACTATGGCTACACCTTC.

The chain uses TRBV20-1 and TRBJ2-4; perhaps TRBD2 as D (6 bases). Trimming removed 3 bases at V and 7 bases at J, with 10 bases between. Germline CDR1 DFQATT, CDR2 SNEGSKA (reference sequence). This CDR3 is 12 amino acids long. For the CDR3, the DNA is TGCAGTGCTAGGGAGGGGTCGAACATTCAGTACTTC. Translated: CSAREGSNIQYF.

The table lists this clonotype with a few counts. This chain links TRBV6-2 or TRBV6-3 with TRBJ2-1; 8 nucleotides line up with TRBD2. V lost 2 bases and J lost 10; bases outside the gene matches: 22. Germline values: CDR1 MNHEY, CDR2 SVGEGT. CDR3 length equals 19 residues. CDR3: CASSYRLGSSGGPSQEQFF. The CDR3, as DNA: TGTGCCAGCAGTTACAGGTTAGGGTCCAGCGGGGGCCCCTCACAAGAGCAGTTCTTC.

CDR3 DNA sequence: TGCAGTGCTAGAGATCTCCCCCTTCCAGAGCAGTACTTC. Amino acid sequence: CSARDLPLPEQYF. The chain is built from TRBV20-1 and TRBJ2-1; D is unclear. The DNA matches TRBJ2-7 better at its end, which makes the J call doubtful. The germline V gene encodes CDR1 DFQATT and CDR2 SNEGSKA (reference sequence). There are 13 residues in the CDR3.

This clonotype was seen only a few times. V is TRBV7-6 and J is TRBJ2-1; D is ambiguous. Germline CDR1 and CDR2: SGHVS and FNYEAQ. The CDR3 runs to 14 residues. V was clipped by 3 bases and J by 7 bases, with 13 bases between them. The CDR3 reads CASSFLSSMNEQFF. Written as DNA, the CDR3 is TGTGCCAGCAGCTTCCTAAGCTCTATGAATGAGCAGTTCTTC.

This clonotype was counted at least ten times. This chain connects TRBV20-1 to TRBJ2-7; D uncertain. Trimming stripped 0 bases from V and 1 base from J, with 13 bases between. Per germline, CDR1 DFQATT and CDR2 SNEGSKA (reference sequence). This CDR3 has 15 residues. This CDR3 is CSARDPQVKSYEQYF. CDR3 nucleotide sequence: TGCAGTGCTAGAGACCCCCAGGTTAAGTCCTACGAGCAGTACTTC.

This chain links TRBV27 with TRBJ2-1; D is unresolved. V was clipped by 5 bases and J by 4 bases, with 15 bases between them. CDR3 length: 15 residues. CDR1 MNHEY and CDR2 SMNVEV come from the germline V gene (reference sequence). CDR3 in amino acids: CASSGDAQVYNEQFF. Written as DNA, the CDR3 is TGTGCCAGCAGTGGAGATGCTCAGGTTTACAATGAGCAGTTCTTC.

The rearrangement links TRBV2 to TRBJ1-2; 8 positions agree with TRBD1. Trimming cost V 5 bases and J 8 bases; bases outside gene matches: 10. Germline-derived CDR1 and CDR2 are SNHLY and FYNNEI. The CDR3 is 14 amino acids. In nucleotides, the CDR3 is TGTGCCAGCAGTCCTGACAGGGGACCGGGCGGCTACACCTTC. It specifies CASSPDRGPGGYTF.

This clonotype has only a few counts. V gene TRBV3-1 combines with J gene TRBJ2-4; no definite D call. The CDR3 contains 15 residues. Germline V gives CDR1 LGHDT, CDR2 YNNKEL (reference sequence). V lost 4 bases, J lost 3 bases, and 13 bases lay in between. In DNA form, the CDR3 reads TGTGCCAGCAGCCTTACCTCCCTTGGCAAAAACATTCAGTACTTC. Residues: CASSLTSLGKNIQYF.

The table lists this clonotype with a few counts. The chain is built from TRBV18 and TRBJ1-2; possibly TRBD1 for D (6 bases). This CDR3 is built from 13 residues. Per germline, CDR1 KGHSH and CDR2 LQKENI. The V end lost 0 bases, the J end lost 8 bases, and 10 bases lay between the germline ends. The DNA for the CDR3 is TGTGCCAGCTCACCACCGCATCAGGGGGGCTACACCTTC. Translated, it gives CASSPPHQGGYTF.

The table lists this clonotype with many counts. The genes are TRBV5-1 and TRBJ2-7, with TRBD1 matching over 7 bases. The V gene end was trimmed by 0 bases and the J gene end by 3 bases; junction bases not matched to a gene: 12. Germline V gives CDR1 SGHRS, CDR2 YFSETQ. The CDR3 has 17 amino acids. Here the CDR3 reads CASSLDGPGQHYYEQYF. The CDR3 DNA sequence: TGCGCCAGCAGCTTGGACGGGCCGGGACAGCATTACTACGAGCAGTACTTC.

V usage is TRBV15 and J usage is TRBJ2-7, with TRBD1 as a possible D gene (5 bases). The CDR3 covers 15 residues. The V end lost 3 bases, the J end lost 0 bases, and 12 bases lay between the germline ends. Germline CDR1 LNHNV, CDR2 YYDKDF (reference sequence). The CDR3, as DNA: TGTGCCACCAGCAGGGAATCAGGGCGCTCCTACGAGCAGTACTTC. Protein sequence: CATSRESGRSYEQYF.

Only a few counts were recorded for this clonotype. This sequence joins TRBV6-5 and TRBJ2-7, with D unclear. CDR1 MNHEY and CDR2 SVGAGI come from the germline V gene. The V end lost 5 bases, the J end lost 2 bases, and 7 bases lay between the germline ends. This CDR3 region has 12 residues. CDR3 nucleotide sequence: TGTGCCAGCAGTCCGAATACCTACGAGCAGTACTTC. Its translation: CASSPNTYEQYF.

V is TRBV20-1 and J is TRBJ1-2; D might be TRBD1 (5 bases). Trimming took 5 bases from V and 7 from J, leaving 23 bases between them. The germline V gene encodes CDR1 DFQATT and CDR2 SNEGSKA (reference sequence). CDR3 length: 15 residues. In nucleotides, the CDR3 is TGCAGTGCTCCATCGAGGGGCCTAATGTCGGGTGGCTACACCTTC. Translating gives CSAPSRGLMSGGYTF.

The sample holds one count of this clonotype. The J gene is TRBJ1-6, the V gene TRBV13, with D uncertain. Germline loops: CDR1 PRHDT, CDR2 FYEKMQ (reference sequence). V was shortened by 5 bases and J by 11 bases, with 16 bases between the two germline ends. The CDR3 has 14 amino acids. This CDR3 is CASSQDGPETPLHF. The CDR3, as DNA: TGTGCCAGCAGCCAGGACGGCCCAGAGACACCCCTCCACTTT.